The entry that follows covers one TCR beta chain sequence. Use of 60 Vbeta and 13 Jbeta primers characterized the PCR. Repertoires were generated with immunoSEQ multiplex PCR, while TCRdb's copy carries only in-frame clones and drops some. The sample includes 100,000 to 150,000 clones, over 60% seen only once; the top ten take around 5%. Germline V gene data show CDR1 as MGHRA and CDR2 as YSYEKL. The V gene end was trimmed by 3 bases and the J gene end by 4 bases; junction bases not matched to a gene: 6. The CDR3 loop spans 15 amino acids. The sample belongs to a study of cytomegalovirus exposure and HLA in healthy donors.

The sample taken for sequencing was PBMCs. This clonotype was obtained from a man aged 60 to 69 in good health and CMV-seropositive. V and J are TRBV4-1 and TRBJ2-3; 8 bases match TRBD1. CDR3 DNA: TGCGCCAGCAGCCAGAGGACAGGGCGCCCAGATACGCAGTATTTT. Translated: CASSQRTGRPDTQYF.